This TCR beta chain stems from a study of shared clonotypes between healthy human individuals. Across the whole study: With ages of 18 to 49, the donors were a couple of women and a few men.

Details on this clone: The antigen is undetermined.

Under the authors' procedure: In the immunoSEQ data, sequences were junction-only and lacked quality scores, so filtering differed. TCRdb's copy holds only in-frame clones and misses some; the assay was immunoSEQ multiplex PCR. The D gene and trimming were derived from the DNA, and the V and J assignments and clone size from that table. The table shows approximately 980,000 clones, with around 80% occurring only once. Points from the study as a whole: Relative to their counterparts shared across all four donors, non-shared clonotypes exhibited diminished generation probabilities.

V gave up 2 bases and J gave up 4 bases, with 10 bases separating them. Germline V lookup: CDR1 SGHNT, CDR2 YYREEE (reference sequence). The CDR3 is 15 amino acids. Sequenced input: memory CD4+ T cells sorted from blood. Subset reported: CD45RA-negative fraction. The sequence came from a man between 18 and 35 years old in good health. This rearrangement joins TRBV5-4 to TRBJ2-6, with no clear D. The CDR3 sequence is CASSFSRNGANVLTF. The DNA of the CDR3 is TGTGCCAGCAGCTTCTCCAGGAACGGGGCCAACGTCCTGACTTTC.